This T cell receptor beta chain was sequenced during a study of cytomegalovirus exposure and HLA in healthy donors (TCRdb year 2017). With regard to the full study: In an earlier analysis of roughly 500 of the donors, around 300 Gb of sequence data and some 120 million unique TCR beta sequences from 150 million to 200 million T cells were reported. A separate validation cohort of roughly 110 different subjects was used in addition to the approximately 610-subject first cohort. Genome-wide SNP genotypes for about 60% of the 666 donors were used in a later genetic analysis, which treated that subset as a discovery cohort. Typing coverage differed by locus: A, B, C, DRB1 and DQB1 were typed in roughly 620-640 donors, DQA1 in about 550, DPA1 in some 600, and DPB1 in 450 to 480. Among some 410 genotyped donors of the cohort, an average of around 240,000 unique TCR beta nucleotide sequences were sequenced per donor, around 20% of them non-productive. The study aimed to test whether signatures of past pathogen exposure could be identified by cataloging public T cell receptors. To decide whether each TCR beta V gene segment behaved as functional or pseudogenic, an earlier analysis of some 600 of the donors relied on high-throughput TCR beta sequencing. HLA typing covered class I and class II loci at four-digit resolution. Because of strong linkage in the cohort, roughly five DR-DQ haplotypes were treated as single units for association and clustering. To predict cytomegalovirus infection status, the study combined high-throughput TCR immunosequencing, statistical association of individual TCRs with disease status, and machine learning. Alongside the repertoire data, information on donor age, sex, ethnicity and CMV serostatus was compiled. About 280 gigabases of sequencing data and approximately 91 million unique TCR sequences made up an early release that covered fewer than 650 HLA-typed donors. The study profiled the T cell repertoires of some 610 subjects by immunosequencing and related them to cytomegalovirus serostatus. A later analysis re-analyzed previously published TCR beta repertoires from 500 to 700 donors and added high-resolution HLA genotyping to study TCR occurrence patterns. The later analysis used no new phenotypic data to find candidate immune exposures, relying instead on TCR beta sequences and their occurrence across donors. All discovery cohort repertoires had been generated using a single sequencing platform. Of the approximately 400 genotyped donors, roughly 76% were placed in the genetic ancestry cluster associated with self-reported Caucasian donors. What the study reported, not specific to this receptor: Some IMGT-functional V segments, including TRBV6-2 and TRBV6-3, could not be told apart with the 87-base-pair reads, so those segments were excluded. Because counts were too low, 15 to 20 rarely observed V segments, including chromosome 9 orphons, were left out of the earlier analysis of a few hundred of the donors. Most TCR sequences were seen in very few donors, while some public TCRs were found in many individuals. Most CMV-associated TCR beta chains appeared to be HLA-restricted in a later analysis, and the HLA associations seemed to be driven largely by CMV exposure. An association between a missense DCLRE1C variant and V-gene and J-gene trimming of TCR beta chains was found in a later genetic analysis and replicated in an independent cohort. In a later analysis, HLA-associated TCR beta chains were found to be more clonally expanded and to have lower generation probabilities than equally common non-associated chains. Strong co-occurrence of HLA alleles, especially DR and DQ, made assigning TCR associations to individual alleles difficult. Only TCR beta chains were sequenced in this cohort, and the absence of alpha or paired-chain data limited detectable features. The sequencing pipeline was judged likely to have produced a cluster of highly shared sequence variants as a technical artifact. In a later analysis, the rate of TCR association differed among HLA loci, with DRB1 alleles having the most associated TCRs and HLA-C alleles having the fewest. Because HLA typing was unavailable for some donors at each locus, only the typed subset was used in association tests. Broadly in line with IMGT annotations, most TCR beta V segments showed up in productive rearrangements about 90% or about 30% of the time in an earlier analysis of 587 of the donors. The authors suggested that the approach could potentially be generalized to other disease states and immunological phenotypes. In a later analysis, 16,951 TCR beta sequences were associated with specific HLA alleles at a false discovery rate of 0.05. In both the original and validation cohorts, the classifier was reported to diagnose cytomegalovirus status with high specificity and sensitivity. A further reported finding was that TCR beta sequences accurately predicted the HLA-A and HLA-B alleles for most subjects in the first cohort. In the study, 150 to 200 TCR beta chains were listed as associated with cytomegalovirus. Correlated functional status among segregating V segments might reflect linkage disequilibrium, but an unknown experimental factor could not be ruled out. Immune exposure information for the cohort was limited to CMV serostatus. Compared with the 666-donor mean, donors in an Asian-associated ancestry cluster had fewer N-insertions in productive TCRs, according to a later genetic analysis. Three of the identified cytomegalovirus-associated TCR beta chains were confirmed in vitro to be specific for cytomegalovirus antigens. Several of the top co-occurrence clusters appeared to be linked to parvovirus B19, influenza, CMV and Epstein-Barr virus, according to a later analysis. Presence/absence analyses assumed roughly uniform sequencing depth across donors, an assumption that may not hold.

To prepare the library, the immunoSEQ multiplex PCR assay was applied. For the multiplex PCR, a mixture combining 60 forward primers for TCR Vbeta segments and 13 reverse primers for TCR Jbeta segments was used. Amplification of the CDR3 region of rearranged TCR beta genes was performed with a multiplex PCR assay on genomic DNA. On the Illumina HiSeq System, the amplified TCR beta libraries were sequenced as 87-base-pair reads. The source study handled its data this way. Across the 600 to 700 repertoires, a later analysis counted roughly 77 million unique TCR beta chains, approximately 10 million of which were shared by at least two donors. Raw reads were error-corrected and collapsed into unique sequences by a nearest-neighbor algorithm in which closely related sequences were merged to remove PCR and sequencing errors. To assign V, D and J gene segments, CDR3 sequences were aligned to IMGT reference sequences. For a sequence to be retained, at least a six-nucleotide match to both a V gene segment and a J gene segment was required. A rearrangement counted as productive if the CDR3 had no stop codons and remained in frame with V and J, and every other rearrangement counted as non-productive. CDR3 was defined by IMGT convention, running from the second conserved V-encoded cysteine to the conserved J-encoded phenylalanine. In an earlier analysis of around 540 of the donors, sequences lacking an unambiguous match to a single V gene segment were excluded. In an earlier analysis of 587 of the donors, V segments were called functional above 56.7% productive rearrangements and were called segregating when the between-donor standard deviation exceeded 5%. A statistical classification framework was developed to diagnose cytomegalovirus status using the catalog of TCR beta chain sequences. V and J gene assignment, in a later analysis, came from comparing TCR nucleotide sequences with IMGT/GENE-DB human TR gene sequences. A later analysis assigned CDR3 sequences and most-parsimonious VDJ recombination scenarios with the TCRdist pipeline. In a later analysis, each TCR beta chain was defined by its CDR3 amino acid sequence together with its V-gene family, and reads without a unique V-gene family were excluded. In a later analysis, some 600 highly shared, low-generation-probability nucleotide sequences were removed to address suspected cross-contamination and a sequencing artifact. In a later analysis, a clonal expansion index was calculated for each public chain from normalized within-repertoire ranks of inferred template counts. In a later analysis, generation probabilities were computed with a VDJ recombination model fitted to out-of-frame rearrangements, and the resulting probabilities were checked against IGoR. A later analysis scored TCR-TCR, TCR-HLA and TCR-CMV co-occurrence with hypergeometric tests, applying a repertoire-size bias correction to TCR pairs. A later analysis estimated false discovery rates by permuting HLA or CMV assignments 20 times. In a later analysis, co-occurring TCRs were grouped using DBSCAN, with TCRdist sequence similarity added in when clustering inside HLA-allele-positive subsets. Co-occurrence clustering excluded repertoires with fewer than 30,000 or more than 120,000 public chains, plus five with anomalous nucleotide sharing. As stored in TCRdb, this immuneACCESS dataset retains in-frame rearrangements with V and J assigned. A fraction of the clones does not appear; measured against another copy, unresolved V genes explain less than half of the discrepancy, and the remainder lacks a known reason. The V and J calls and clone size are taken from that table; D and trimming were inferred from the DNA. For this sample the table gives roughly 110,000 clones, of which 60% to 85% were detected only once. The ten biggest clones cover 2.7% of the sample.

Of note for this clone: This clone's antigen is unknown. There are no base qualities to consult, and no much larger clone falls within one base.

Spanning cysteine to phenylalanine, the CDR3 consists of 14 amino acids. CDR3 DNA only is kept here, 42 bases in frame from base 1. Clipping removes 1 base from V and 8 bases from J, with 0 as the unmatched junction base count. The germline V gene (reference sequence) yields LNHNV for CDR1 and YYDKDF for CDR2. The cohort was made up of approximately 670 healthy bone marrow donors. At the time of sampling, all cohort members were nominally healthy, though unrecorded immune exposures were likely present. The donor tested CMV seronegative and was one of the 352 seronegative cohort members. A peripheral blood sample was provided by each donor, and peripheral blood mononuclear cells were used for TCR beta sequencing. The Qiagen DNeasy Blood Extraction Kit was used to extract genomic DNA from the blood cell samples.

The TCR comes from a female donor in good health and CMV-seronegative. Sequenced sample: PBMCs. The receptor chain draws on TRBV15 and TRBJ1-4, with 11 bases in between that match TRBD1. The DNA sequence is TGTGCCACCAGCAGAGGGACAGGGGGCGAAAAACTGTTTTTT. Translated, this gives CATSRGTGGEKLFF.